This T cell receptor beta chain originates from a study of human T cells and chemical hapten exposure. Findings and limits, study-wide: DPC sensitization left the count of TCRs above 1 in 1000 unchanged.

TCRdb re-analysed the RACE reads in MiXCR, keeping a single row per CDR3 protein. The data show some 96,000 distinct CDR3 sequences, 25% to 35% seen once. This CDR3 region has 11 residues. Germline lookup yields CDR1 SGHTA and CDR2 FQGNSA. V lost 5 bases and J 4 bases, leaving 5 bases between the germline ends. As concerns this clonotype: Its cognate antigen is unknown.

This sample's time point: patch test 3, about 24 weeks after DPC sensitization. Treatment given: therapeutic diphenylcyclopropenone sensitization with weekly scalp DPC. Here the sequenced sample was whole blood, taken in connection with sensitization to the hapten diphenylcyclopropenone (DPC). The sequence was collected from a man in his forties with alopecia areata. Some clones in this sample may be carry-over from other donors' samples. The gene calls are TRBV7-2 and TRBJ2-5; unclear D gene. CDR3 region: CASSPLETQYF. In DNA, the CDR3 is TGTGCCAGCAGCCCCCTAGAGACCCAGTACTTC.